The 27 T cell receptor beta chains presented below share a single source sample, sequenced in a study of shared clonotypes between healthy human individuals. The table came from immunoSEQ multiplex PCR; TCRdb's copy has only in-frame clones and leaves some out. The table has 2,500,000 or so clones, 80% to 95% seen once. Material for sequencing was naive CD4+ T cells from PBMCs. Specified subset: CD45RA+ positively selected. The receptors come from a man younger than 30 in good health. Some clones in this sample may be carry-over from other donors' samples.

This sequence joins TRBV6-1 and TRBJ1-2; 7 nucleotides line up with TRBD1. The germline V gene encodes CDR1 MNHNS and CDR2 SASEGT. V shed 0 bases and J 3 bases; nucleotides not matched to a gene: 10. CDR3 length equals 17 residues. The chain's CDR3 is CASSEAGGRGGDYGYTF. In DNA, the CDR3 is TGTGCCAGCAGTGAAGCAGGGGGGAGAGGGGGCGACTATGGCTACACCTTC.

The V call is TRBV6-5, the J call TRBJ2-2; D is perhaps TRBD1 (5 bases). V dropped 6 bases and J dropped 1 base, with 9 bases sitting between them. The germline V gene encodes CDR1 MNHEY and CDR2 SVGAGI. CDR3 length: 14 amino acids. The CDR3 loop reads CASSPQGNTGELFF. CDR3 nucleotides: TGTGCCAGCAGCCCCCAGGGGAACACCGGGGAGCTGTTTTTT.

Here the CDR3 DNA reads TGTGCCAGCAGCTTAATGTACGGTCGCACAGATACGCAGTATTTT. Translation: CASSLMYGRTDTQYF. The chain links TRBV7-3 to TRBJ2-3; no reliable D call. Trimming took off 1 base at V and 1 base at J, with 9 bases between the two ends. The germline gives CDR1 SGHTA, CDR2 FQGTGA. This CDR3 is 15 amino acids long.

Concerning this clone itself: The same CDR3 is also encoded by other DNA sequences in this sample. V usage is TRBV2 and J usage is TRBJ1-1, with TRBD1 matching over 8 bases. The CDR3 consists of 15 residues. Germline assignment: CDR1 SNHLY and CDR2 FYNNEI. The V gene end was trimmed by 9 bases and the J gene end by 1 base; junction bases not matched to a gene: 10. The CDR3 region has the DNA TGTGCCAGTACAGGGGGGGGACTTCGGAACACTGAAGCTTTCTTT. Translated: CASTGGGLRNTEAFF.

The chain's CDR3 is CASSLWSRLGSTDTQYF. CDR3 coding DNA: TGTGCCAGCAGCTTATGGTCAAGATTAGGGAGCACAGATACGCAGTATTTT. This chain connects TRBV7-3 to TRBJ2-3; D is ambiguous. The CDR3 has 17 amino acids. V gave up 2 bases and J gave up 0 bases, with 15 bases separating them. CDR1 and CDR2 (germline): SGHTA, FQGTGA.

This clone was seen once. J is TRBJ2-1 and V is TRBV27; TRBD2 matches at 10 bases. The germline V gene has CDR1 MNHEY and CDR2 SMNVEV (reference sequence). The CDR3 is made up of 16 amino acids. With V trimmed by 4 bases and J by 4 bases, 7 bases remained unmatched. The CDR3 here is CASSSLAGTLYNEQFF. The CDR3 coding sequence is TGTGCCAGCAGTTCACTAGCGGGAACTCTGTACAATGAGCAGTTCTTC.

The rearrangement uses TRBV29-1 and TRBJ2-3; possibly TRBD1 for D (5 bases). The germline V gene encodes CDR1 SQVTM and CDR2 ANQGSEA. Trimming removed 3 bases at V and 2 bases at J, with 9 bases between. CDR3 length equals 13 residues. The CDR3 region is CSVEVRATDTQYF. The CDR3 nucleotides read TGCAGCGTTGAGGTCAGGGCCACAGATACGCAGTATTTT.

The rearrangement links TRBV4-2 to TRBJ2-7; a weak D match, TRBD2 (6 bases). The length of the CDR3 is 14 residues. Germline CDR1 and CDR2: LGHNA and YNFKEQ. Trimming pared 4 bases from V and 2 bases from J, leaving 12 bases between. The CDR3 DNA is TGTGCCAGCAGCCCCATGGGGGGTCCCTACGAGCAGTACTTC. Translated, it gives CASSPMGGPYEQYF.

The V gene is TRBV5-1, the J gene TRBJ1-5, with D perhaps TRBD1 (6 bases). This CDR3 has 13 residues. Trimming left V 3 bases short and J 9 bases short, with 13 bases between. Germline V lookup: CDR1 SGHRS, CDR2 YFSETQ. The CDR3 bases are TGCGCCAGCAGCTGGACAGCGGATGGGCCCCAGCATTTT. It translates to CASSWTADGPQHF.

The chain joins TRBV30 to TRBJ2-5, with 13 bases lining up with TRBD2. The DNA end is more similar to TRBJ2-7, so the J call may be wrong. Germline V gene lookup returns CDR1 GTSNPN and CDR2 SVGIG (reference sequence). This CDR3 has 18 amino acids. This CDR3 is CAWDRGWTSGSYAYEQYF. CDR3 sequence (DNA): TGTGCCTGGGACCGTGGGTGGACTAGCGGGAGCTATGCGTACGAGCAGTACTTC.

The sample holds one count of this clone. The gene calls are TRBV10-3 and TRBJ2-3; 12 bases fit TRBD1. J lost 4 bases, V lost 8 bases, and 10 bases had no gene match. The germline V gene has CDR1 ENHRY and CDR2 SYGVKD. The CDR3 spans 16 residues. The CDR3 spells CAIRGGDRGQSDTQYF. CDR3 DNA sequence: TGTGCCATCCGAGGAGGGGACAGGGGGCAGTCAGATACGCAGTATTTT.

J is TRBJ2-2 and V is TRBV27, with 8 positions matching TRBD2. CDR1 is MNHEY, CDR2 SMNVEV, per germline (reference sequence). This CDR3 spans 14 amino acids. V was clipped by 5 bases and J by 3 bases; unmatched bases: 2. The CDR3 bases are TGTGCCAGCAGTAGAGCGGGAGACACCGGGGAGCTGTTTTTT. This sequence encodes CASSRAGDTGELFF.

The CDR3 coding sequence is TGCGCCAGCAGCTCCGAGCGGGGATCCTACGAGCAGTACTTC. It specifies CASSSERGSYEQYF. The chain joins TRBV5-1 to TRBJ2-7; 7 positions match TRBD2. Germline V lookup: CDR1 SGHRS, CDR2 YFSETQ. With V trimmed by 3 bases and J by 1 base, 4 bases remained unmatched. The CDR3 is 14 residues long.

This rearrangement joins TRBV11-1 to TRBJ2-1; 7 nucleotides match TRBD2. The CDR3 spans 15 residues. Germline V gene data show CDR1 as SGHAT and CDR2 as FQDESV (reference sequence). The junction had 12 bases not matched to a gene; V was cut back by 5 bases and J by 8 bases. CDR3 sequence: CASSREGGRYDEQFF. In DNA form, the CDR3 reads TGTGCCAGCAGCAGGGAGGGCGGGAGATACGATGAGCAGTTCTTC.

V usage is TRBV7-3 and J usage is TRBJ2-3; 7 bases fit TRBD2. Losses at the gene ends were 5 bases for V and 6 bases for J; bases not matched to a gene: 5. Germline V CDR1 and CDR2: SGHTA, FQGTGA. This CDR3 has 13 residues. CDR3 nucleotide sequence: TGTGCCAGCAGCCAGGCGGGAGTCGATACGCAGTATTTT. Protein: CASSQAGVDTQYF.

In this sample, this clone turned up a few times. The same CDR3 is also encoded by other DNA sequences in this sample. The chain is built from TRBV6-5 and TRBJ1-1; D is unclear. CDR3 size: 13 residues. Trimming pared 9 bases from V and 1 base from J, leaving 12 bases between. The germline V gene encodes CDR1 MNHEY and CDR2 SVGAGI. The CDR3: CASLRTANTEAFF. The CDR3 DNA is TGTGCCAGTCTCCGGACGGCGAACACTGAAGCTTTCTTT.

The genes are TRBV11-2 and TRBJ1-1; no reliable D call. The germline CDR1 and CDR2 sequences are SGHAT and FQNNGV. CDR3 length: 13 residues. The V end lost 5 bases, the J end lost 1 base, and 8 bases lay between the germline ends. CDR3 nucleotide sequence: TGTGCCAGCAGCGTCCACCAGAACACTGAAGCTTTCTTT. Amino acids: CASSVHQNTEAFF. Full variable domain (outside the CDR3, taken from reference TRBV11-2 and TRBJ1-1): EAGVAQSPRYKIIEKRQSVAFWCNPISGHATLYWYQQILGQGPKLLIQFQNNGVVDDSQLPKDRFSAERLKGVDSTLKIQPAKLEDSAVYLCASSVHQNTEAFFGQGTRLTVV.

The J gene is TRBJ1-2, the V gene TRBV19; TRBD1 aligns across 10 bases. With 5 bases clipped from V and 2 bases from J, the junction kept 5 bases outside the gene matches. There are 15 residues in the CDR3. Germline CDR1 and CDR2: LNHDA and SQIVND (reference sequence). The chain's CDR3 is CASSGPGQGNYGYTF. DNA for the CDR3: TGTGCCAGTAGTGGACCGGGACAGGGGAACTATGGCTACACCTTC.

This sequence joins TRBV5-1 and TRBJ1-3; D is perhaps TRBD1 (5 bases). CDR1 and CDR2 from the germline V gene are SGHRS and YFSETQ. The ends were cut back, 0 bases at V and 2 bases at J, with 12 bases in the middle. CDR3 length: 16 amino acids. In nucleotides, the CDR3 is TGCGCCAGCAGCTTGGCGCTTGGGGGGACTGGAAACACCATATATTTT. Translated: CASSLALGGTGNTIYF.

The chain joins TRBV5-5 to TRBJ2-7; TRBD1 might be the D (6 bases). CDR1 SGHKS and CDR2 YYEKEE come from the germline V gene (reference sequence). This CDR3 has 16 amino acids. Trimming shortened V by 0 bases and J by 3 bases, and 16 bases separated the two germline ends. CDR3 coding DNA: TGTGCCAGCAGCTTGGCCGCAGGGGCCCTACACTACGAGCAGTACTTC. It codes for CASSLAAGALHYEQYF. Supplemented by reference TRBV5-5 and TRBJ2-7, the full variable domain reads DAGVTQSPTHLIKTRGQQVTLRCSPISGHKSVSWYQQVLGQGPQFIFQYYEKEERGRGNFPDRFSARQFPNYSSELNVNALLLGDSALYLCASSLAAGALHYEQYFGPGTRLTVT.

The rearrangement uses TRBV28 and TRBJ1-5; D call uncertain. This CDR3 region has 15 residues. CDR1 is MDHEN and CDR2 is SYDVKM in the germline V gene. V shed 1 base and J shed 6 bases, with 13 bases lying between them. The CDR3 bases are TGTGCCAGCAGTTTATTGCACGGGGATCCTCAGCCCCAGCATTTT. This sequence encodes CASSLLHGDPQPQHF.

V and J are TRBV6-5 and TRBJ1-2; D might be TRBD1 (5 bases). This CDR3 has 15 residues. Deletions cut 2 bases from V and 8 bases from J, with 18 bases between. The germline V gene has CDR1 MNHEY and CDR2 SVGAGI. The CDR3 DNA is TGTGCCAGCAGTTACCTCCCTGGGGCAGGGAAAGGCTACACCTTC. The encoded protein is CASSYLPGAGKGYTF.

This chain joins TRBV28 and TRBJ1-5; D gene uncertain. The CDR3 runs to 14 residues. V lost 3 bases and J lost 7, with 13 bases in between. Germline CDR1 and CDR2: MDHEN and SYDVKM. The CDR3 DNA is TGTGCCAGCAGTTTTTTAGCGTCACGCCAGCCCCAGCATTTT. Translating gives CASSFLASRQPQHF.

The chain uses TRBV7-3 and TRBJ2-1, with D possibly TRBD2 on 6 matching bases. The CDR3 is 15 residues long. Germline V lookup: CDR1 SGHTA, CDR2 FQGTGA. Trimming took off 2 bases at V and 1 base at J, with 9 bases between the two ends. The DNA for the CDR3 is TGTGCCAGCAGCTTAGCAGGGAGGTCCTACAATGAGCAGTTCTTC. Protein sequence: CASSLAGRSYNEQFF.

This rearrangement joins TRBV7-9 to TRBJ2-1; D possibly corresponds to TRBD1 (5 bases). The CDR3 totals 15 residues. V was trimmed by 2 bases and J by 4 bases, leaving 12 bases between them. Per the germline V gene, CDR1 is SEHNR and CDR2 is FQNEAQ (reference sequence). CDR3: CASSLRQGVYNEQFF. The CDR3 region has the DNA TGTGCCAGCAGCTTACGCCAGGGCGTTTACAATGAGCAGTTCTTC.

The chain couples TRBV5-1 to TRBJ2-7; D is possibly TRBD1 (5 bases). There are 12 residues in the CDR3. Germline values: CDR1 SGHRS, CDR2 YFSETQ. Between the trimmed V and J ends, which lost 4 bases and 3 bases, there was a span of 8 bases. The CDR3 DNA is TGCGCCAGCAGCACAGGACACTACGAGCAGTACTTC. Amino acid sequence: CASSTGHYEQYF.

The chain is built from TRBV4-2 and TRBJ2-7, with 8 bases lining up with TRBD1. Germline CDR1 is LGHNA and CDR2 is YNFKEQ. Trimming cost V 4 bases and J 4 bases; bases outside gene matches: 9. This CDR3 contains 15 residues. CDR3 protein: CASSRGTGPEYEQYF. The CDR3 DNA follows: TGTGCCAGCAGCCGTGGGACAGGCCCAGAATACGAGCAGTACTTC.